This T cell receptor (beta chain) was profiled in a study of multiple sclerosis patients with progressive multifocal leukoencephalopathy. The V end was cut by 3 bases, the J end by 3 bases, with 5 bases between. The CDR3 runs to 13 residues. Germline V CDR1 and CDR2: SEHNR, FQNEAQ (reference sequence). Time point given: before natalizumab initiation. Before the first natalizumab infusion, T0 blood samples were taken. Some clones are missing from TCRdb's copy, which holds only in-frame ones; the method was immunoSEQ multiplex PCR. The sample lists about 30,000 clones, around 92% occurring once. This clone was counted between two and nine times.

The TCR was taken from a man aged 30 to 45 with multiple sclerosis. V is TRBV7-9 and J is TRBJ2-2, with D possibly being TRBD1 or TRBD2 (5 bases each). Input material: PBMCs. The CDR3 region is CASSLGDTGELFF. The CDR3 nucleotides are TGTGCCAGCAGCTTGGGGGACACCGGGGAGCTGTTTTTT.